The sequence of this T cell receptor beta chain was determined in a study of response to subunit inactivated influenza vaccine. In TCRdb, the RT-PCR reads were re-called with MiXCR into one record per CDR3 protein. The data show roughly 540,000 distinct CDR3 sequences, roughly 25% seen once. V was clipped by 1 base and J by 11 bases; unmatched bases: 5. From germline, CDR1 is SEHNR and CDR2 FQNEAQ (reference sequence). The CDR3 has 13 residues. A word on this clonotype: The target antigen is unknown.

Regarding the study as a whole: Seasonal influenza vaccination, on each occasion, was suggested by the authors to recruit few new T cells.

Separately, the same data were catalogued under a study of T cells expressing NK-cell markers. That investigation notes: Generation of TCR beta cDNA was performed by 5'RACE template switching incorporating UMIs. Just one sequenced donor of eight was HCMV-seronegative, while seven were seropositive.

The origin of this receptor is a man in his fifties or sixties who received an inactivated influenza vaccine. Source: CD4+ T cells sorted from PBMCs, taken 11 to 12 days after vaccination. The chain recombines TRBV7-9 with TRBJ2-1; the match to TRBD1 covers 7 bases. CDR3 in amino acids: CASSLGGTAQQFF. CDR3 nucleotide sequence: TGTGCCAGCAGCTTAGGGGGGACAGCCCAGCAGTTCTTC.